This note documents a single T cell receptor (beta chain) sequence. Germline values: CDR1 SEHNR, CDR2 FQNEAQ (reference sequence). CDR3 length: 17 amino acids. V dropped 1 base and J dropped 5; count of bases not matched to a gene: 10. The sample originates from a study of identical twins. TCRdb re-analysed the 5' RACE reads in MiXCR, keeping a single row per CDR3 protein. The sample shows hundreds of thousands of distinct CDR3 sequences, 5.5% to 6.5% of them seen only once. Material for sequencing was naive T cells sorted from blood. This TCR derives from a man younger than 30 in good health. The chain joins TRBV7-9 to TRBJ2-5; 10 bases are shared with TRBD2. CDR3 loop: CASSLVRAGGSTETQYF. CDR3 nucleotide sequence: TGTGCCAGCAGCTTAGTGCGAGCGGGAGGGTCTACGGAGACCCAGTACTTC. Supplemented by reference TRBV7-9 and TRBJ2-5, the full variable domain reads DTGVSQNPRHKITKRGQNVTFRCDPISEHNRLYWYRQTLGQGPEFLTYFQNEAQLEKSRLLSDRFSAERPKGSFSTLEIQRTEQGDSAMYLCASSLVRAGGSTETQYFGPGTRLLVL.